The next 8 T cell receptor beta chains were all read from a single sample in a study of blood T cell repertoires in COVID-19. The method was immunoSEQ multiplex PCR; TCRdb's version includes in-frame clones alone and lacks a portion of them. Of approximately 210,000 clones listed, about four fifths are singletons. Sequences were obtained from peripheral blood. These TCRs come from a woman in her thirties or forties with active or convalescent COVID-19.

The CDR3: CASGGSFGGVNYGYTF. DNA of the CDR3: TGTGCCAGCGGGGGCAGCTTTGGGGGCGTGAACTATGGCTACACCTTC. The V gene is TRBV6-6, the J gene TRBJ1-2, with D tentatively TRBD1 (6 bases). V lost 8 bases to trimming and J lost 2 bases, with 21 bases between them. The CDR3 covers 16 residues. The germline V gene has CDR1 MNHNY and CDR2 SVGAGI (reference sequence).

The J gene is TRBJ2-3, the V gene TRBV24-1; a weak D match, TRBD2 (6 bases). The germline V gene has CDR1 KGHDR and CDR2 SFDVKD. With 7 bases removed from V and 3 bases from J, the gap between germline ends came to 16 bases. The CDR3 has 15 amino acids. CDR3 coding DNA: TGTGCCACCAGCGATAATCGGGAGTTGACAGATACGCAGTATTTT. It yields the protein CATSDNRELTDTQYF.

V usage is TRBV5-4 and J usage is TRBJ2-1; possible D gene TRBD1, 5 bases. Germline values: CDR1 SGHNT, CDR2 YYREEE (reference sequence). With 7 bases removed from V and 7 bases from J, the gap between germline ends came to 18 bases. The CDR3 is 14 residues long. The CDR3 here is CASYIRGRKNEQFF. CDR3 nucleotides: TGTGCCAGCTACATTAGGGGCCGGAAGAATGAGCAGTTCTTC. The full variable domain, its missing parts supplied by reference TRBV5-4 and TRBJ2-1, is ETGVTQSPTHLIKTRGQQVTLRCSSQSGHNTVSWYQQALGQGPQFIFQYYREEENGRGNFPPRFSGLQFPNYSSELNVNALELDDSALYLCASYIRGRKNEQFFGPGTRLTVL.

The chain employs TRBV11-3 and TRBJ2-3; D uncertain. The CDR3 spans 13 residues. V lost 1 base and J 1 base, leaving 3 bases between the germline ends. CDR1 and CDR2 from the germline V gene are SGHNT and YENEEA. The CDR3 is CASSLGGTDTQYF. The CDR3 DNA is TGTGCCAGCAGCTTAGGCGGCACAGATACGCAGTATTTT.

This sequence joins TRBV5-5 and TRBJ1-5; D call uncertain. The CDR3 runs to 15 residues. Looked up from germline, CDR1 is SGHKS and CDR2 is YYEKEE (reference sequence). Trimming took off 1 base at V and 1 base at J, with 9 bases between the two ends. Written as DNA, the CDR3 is TGTGCCAGCAGCTTGTCGGTGATAAGCAATCAGCCCCAGCATTTT. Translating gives CASSLSVISNQPQHF.

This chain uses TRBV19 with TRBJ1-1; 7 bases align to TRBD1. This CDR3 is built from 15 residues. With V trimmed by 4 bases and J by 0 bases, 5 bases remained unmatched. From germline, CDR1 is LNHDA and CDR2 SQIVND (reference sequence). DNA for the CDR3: TGTGCCAGTAGTAAAAGGGACAGATTGAACACTGAAGCTTTCTTT. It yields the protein CASSKRDRLNTEAFF.

CDR3 sequence: CASSPDDRSRLTEAFF. The CDR3 DNA follows: TGTGCCAGCAGCCCCGATGACAGATCACGACTCACTGAAGCTTTCTTT. The rearrangement links TRBV7-3 to TRBJ1-1; D perhaps matches TRBD1 (5 bases). V lost 5 bases and J lost 4, with 20 bases in between. CDR1 and CDR2 (germline): SGHTA, FQGTGA. The CDR3 covers 16 residues.

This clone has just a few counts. The CDR3 coding sequence is TGTGCCAGCAGCAACGACAGAGTCAATCAGCCCCAGCATTTT. Translated: CASSNDRVNQPQHF. V gene TRBV27 combines with J gene TRBJ1-5; tentatively, D is TRBD1 (5 bases). CDR3 size: 14 residues. CDR1 is MNHEY and CDR2 is SMNVEV in the germline V gene (reference sequence). The V end was cut by 6 bases, the J end by 3 bases, with 12 bases between.